The T cell receptor beta chain described here comes from a study of blood T cell repertoires in COVID-19. As for the study in general: Donors in the United States, Italy and Spain gave samples during acute or convalescent COVID-19.

In the source study's methods: Amplifying reference gene primers gave estimates of nucleated cell counts. Libraries were prepared by immunoSEQ multiplex PCR; TCRdb keeps only in-frame clonotypes and omits some of them. V and J calls and clone size are given by that table; D and trimming were obtained from the DNA. The sample records 60,000 to 85,000 clones, around nine tenths being singletons. Germline CDR1 LNHNV, CDR2 YYDKDF (reference sequence). The trim removed 0 bases at V and 9 bases at J, leaving 4 bases unmatched. The CDR3 is 14 residues long. The clonotype originates from an elderly woman with active or convalescent COVID-19. Sequencing used peripheral blood. This sequence joins TRBV15 and TRBJ1-4; 7 bases fit TRBD1. The CDR3 sequence is CATSRDLTGKKLFF. CDR3 nucleotide sequence: TGTGCCACCAGCAGAGATCTGACAGGGAAAAAACTGTTTTTT.